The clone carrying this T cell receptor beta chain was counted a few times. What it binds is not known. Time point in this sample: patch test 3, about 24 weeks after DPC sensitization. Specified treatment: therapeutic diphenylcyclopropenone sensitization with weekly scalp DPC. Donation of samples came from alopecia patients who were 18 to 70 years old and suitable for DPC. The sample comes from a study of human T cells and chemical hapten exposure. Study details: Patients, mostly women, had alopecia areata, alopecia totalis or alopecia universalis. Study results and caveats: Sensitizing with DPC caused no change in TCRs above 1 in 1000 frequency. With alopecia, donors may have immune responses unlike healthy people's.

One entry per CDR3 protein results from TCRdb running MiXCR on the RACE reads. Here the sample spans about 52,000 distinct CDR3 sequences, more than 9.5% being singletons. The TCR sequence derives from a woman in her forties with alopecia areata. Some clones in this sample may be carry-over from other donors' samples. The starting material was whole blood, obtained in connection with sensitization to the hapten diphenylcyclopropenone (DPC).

This CDR3 is CASRPQRGPVTEQYF. For the CDR3, the DNA is TGTGCCAGCAGGCCACAGCGGGGGCCCGTCACCGAGCAGTACTTC. The rearrangement uses TRBV28 and TRBJ2-7, with 8 bases lining up with TRBD2. V dropped 6 bases and J dropped 6; count of bases not matched to a gene: 13. The CDR3 spans 15 residues. Germline-derived CDR1 and CDR2 are MDHEN and SYDVKM.